This TCR beta chain came from a study of blood T cell repertoires in COVID-19. In the study's own analysis: The authors estimated nucleated cell counts from reference gene primer amplification. Sequencing used immunoSEQ multiplex PCR; TCRdb keeps in-frame clones, though not all of them. That table gives V, J and clone size, and the DNA gave D and trimming. The sample yields about 260,000 clones, around 86% seen once. Looked up from germline, CDR1 is SGHTA and CDR2 is FQGTGA. This CDR3 spans 14 amino acids. Trimming removed 5 bases at V and 1 base at J, with 11 bases between. The receptor was isolated from a woman aged 50 to 60 who had recovered from COVID-19. The chain uses TRBV7-3 and TRBJ1-1, with a possible D match to TRBD1 (5 bases). Sequencing was done on a sample of PBMCs or T cells enriched from blood (not recorded which). In DNA, the CDR3 is TGTGCCAGCAGCCCCGACAGTGAGAACACTGAAGCTTTCTTT. Translation gives CASSPDSENTEAFF.